The following is a T cell receptor beta chain sequence with its context. This sample was included in a study of blood T cell repertoires in COVID-19. Study-level background: Spain, Italy and the United States supplied samples that represented acute and convalescent COVID-19. In each case, the material was cDNA or gDNA derived from T cells, B-cell-depleted T cells, or PBMCs.

V was shortened by 6 bases and J by 0 bases, with 15 bases between the two germline ends. The length of the CDR3 is 15 residues. CDR1 is KGHSH, CDR2 LQKENI, per germline. As handled by the study authors: Cell counts per sample came from amplifying reference gene primers. Profiled with immunoSEQ multiplex PCR; TCRdb holds only in-frame clones, not every one. The DNA was the basis for D and trimming; V, J and clone size are from that table. The sample holds 40,000 to 55,000 clones; 84% are singletons and the top ten take 7.5% to 8.5%. The TCR was taken from a human donor in a cohort sampled during active COVID-19. Material for sequencing was peripheral blood. This chain joins TRBV18 and TRBJ2-7; no clear D gene. Here the CDR3 DNA reads TGTGCCAGCTCCCCGGTGCAGGCCCCCTCCTACGAGCAGTACTTC. Its protein is CASSPVQAPSYEQYF.